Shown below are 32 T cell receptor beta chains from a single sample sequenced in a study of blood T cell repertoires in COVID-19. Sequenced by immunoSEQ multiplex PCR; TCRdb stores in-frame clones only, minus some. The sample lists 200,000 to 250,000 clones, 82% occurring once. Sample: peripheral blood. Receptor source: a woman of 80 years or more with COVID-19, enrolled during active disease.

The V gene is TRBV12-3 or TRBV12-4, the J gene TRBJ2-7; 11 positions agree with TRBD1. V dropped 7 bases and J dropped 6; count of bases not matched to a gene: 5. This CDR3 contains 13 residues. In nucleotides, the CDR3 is TGTGCCAGCACCCGGACAGGGGGCTCCGAGCAGTACTTC. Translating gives CASTRTGGSEQYF.

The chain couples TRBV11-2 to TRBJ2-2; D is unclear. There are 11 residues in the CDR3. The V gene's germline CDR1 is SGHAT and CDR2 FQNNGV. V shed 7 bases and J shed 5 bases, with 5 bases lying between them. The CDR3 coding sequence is TGTGCCAGCACCTCTACCGGGGAGCTGTTTTTT. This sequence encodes CASTSTGELFF.

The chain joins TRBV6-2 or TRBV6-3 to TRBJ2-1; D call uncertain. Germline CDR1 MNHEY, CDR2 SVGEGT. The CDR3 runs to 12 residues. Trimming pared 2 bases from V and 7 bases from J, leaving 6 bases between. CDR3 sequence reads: CASSYTRNEQFF. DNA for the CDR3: TGTGCCAGCAGTTACACGAGGAATGAGCAGTTCTTC.

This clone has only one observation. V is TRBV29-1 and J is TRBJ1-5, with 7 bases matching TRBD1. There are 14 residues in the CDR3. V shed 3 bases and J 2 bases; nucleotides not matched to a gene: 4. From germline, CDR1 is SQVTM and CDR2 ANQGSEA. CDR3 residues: CSVEIQGGNQPQHF. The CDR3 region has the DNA TGCAGCGTTGAGATTCAGGGGGGCAATCAGCCCCAGCATTTT.

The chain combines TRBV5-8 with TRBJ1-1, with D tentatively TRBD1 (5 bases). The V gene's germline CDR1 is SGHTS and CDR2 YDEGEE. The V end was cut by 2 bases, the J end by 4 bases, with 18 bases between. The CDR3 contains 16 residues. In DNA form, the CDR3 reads TGTGCCAGCAGCTTATGGAGGGTCTCGGGGGGCACTGAAGCTTTCTTT. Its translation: CASSLWRVSGGTEAFF.

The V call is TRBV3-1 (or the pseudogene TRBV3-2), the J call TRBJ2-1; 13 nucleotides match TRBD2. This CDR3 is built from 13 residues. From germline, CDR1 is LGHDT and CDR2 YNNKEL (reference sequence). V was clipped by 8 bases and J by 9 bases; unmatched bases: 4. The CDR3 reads CASRLAGGGEQFF. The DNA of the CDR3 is TGTGCCAGCCGACTAGCGGGGGGAGGTGAGCAGTTCTTC.

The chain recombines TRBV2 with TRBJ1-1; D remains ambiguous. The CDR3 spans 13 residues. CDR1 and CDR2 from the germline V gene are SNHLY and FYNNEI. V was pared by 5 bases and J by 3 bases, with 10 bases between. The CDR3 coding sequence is TGTGCCAGCAGTAACGAAGCGGACACTGAAGCTTTCTTT. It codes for CASSNEADTEAFF.

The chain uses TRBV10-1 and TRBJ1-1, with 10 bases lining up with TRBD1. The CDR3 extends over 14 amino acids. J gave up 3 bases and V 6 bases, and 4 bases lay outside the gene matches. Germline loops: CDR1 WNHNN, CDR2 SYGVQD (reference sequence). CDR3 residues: CASRTGGADTEAFF. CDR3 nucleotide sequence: TGCGCCAGCAGGACAGGGGGCGCGGACACTGAAGCTTTCTTT.

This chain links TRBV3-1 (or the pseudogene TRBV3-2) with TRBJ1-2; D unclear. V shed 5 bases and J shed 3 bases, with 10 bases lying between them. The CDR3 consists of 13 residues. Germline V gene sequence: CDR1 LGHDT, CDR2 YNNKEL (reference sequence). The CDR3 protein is CASSSRQDYGYTF. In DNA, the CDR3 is TGTGCCAGCAGCTCCCGGCAGGACTATGGCTACACCTTC.

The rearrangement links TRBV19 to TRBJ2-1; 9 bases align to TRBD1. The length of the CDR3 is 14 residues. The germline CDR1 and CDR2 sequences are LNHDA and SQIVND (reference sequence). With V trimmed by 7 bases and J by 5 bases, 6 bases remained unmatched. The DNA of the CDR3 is TGTGCCAGTAAGCCGGGACAGGGAGACAATGAGCAGTTCTTC. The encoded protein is CASKPGQGDNEQFF.

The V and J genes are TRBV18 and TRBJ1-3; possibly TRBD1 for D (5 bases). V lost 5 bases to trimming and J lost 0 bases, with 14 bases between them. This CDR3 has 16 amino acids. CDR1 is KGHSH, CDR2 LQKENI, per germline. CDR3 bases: TGTGCCAGCTCAAAGGGGACTTCCAGCTCTGGAAACACCATATATTTT. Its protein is CASSKGTSSSGNTIYF. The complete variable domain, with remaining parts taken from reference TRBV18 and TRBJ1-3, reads NAGVMQNPRHLVRRRGQEARLRCSPMKGHSHVYWYRQLPEEGLKFMVYLQKENIIDESGMPKERFSAEFPKEGPSILRIQQVVRGDSAAYFCASSKGTSSSGNTIYFGEGSWLTVV.

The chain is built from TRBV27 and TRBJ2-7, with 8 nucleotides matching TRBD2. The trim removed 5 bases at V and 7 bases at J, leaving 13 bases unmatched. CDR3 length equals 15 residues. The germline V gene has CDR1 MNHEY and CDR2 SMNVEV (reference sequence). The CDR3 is CASSPGTRKTVEQYF. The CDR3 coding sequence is TGTGCCAGCAGTCCGGGGACTAGAAAAACCGTAGAGCAGTACTTC.

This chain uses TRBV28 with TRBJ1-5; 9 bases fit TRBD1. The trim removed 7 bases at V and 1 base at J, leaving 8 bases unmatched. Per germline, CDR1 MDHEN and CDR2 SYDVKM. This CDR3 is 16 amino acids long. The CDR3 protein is CASTRQDRGSNQPQHF. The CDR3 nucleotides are TGTGCCAGCACCCGCCAGGACAGGGGAAGCAATCAGCCCCAGCATTTT.

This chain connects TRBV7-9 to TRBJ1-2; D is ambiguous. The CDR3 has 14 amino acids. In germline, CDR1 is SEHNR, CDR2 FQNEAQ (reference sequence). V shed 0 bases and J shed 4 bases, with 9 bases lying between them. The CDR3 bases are TGTGCCAGCAGCTTAGCGCAGGCACCCTATGGCTACACCTTC. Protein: CASSLAQAPYGYTF. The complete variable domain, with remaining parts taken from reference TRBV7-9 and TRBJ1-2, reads DTGVSQNPRHKITKRGQNVTFRCDPISEHNRLYWYRQTLGQGPEFLTYFQNEAQLEKSRLLSDRFSAERPKGSFSTLEIQRTEQGDSAMYLCASSLAQAPYGYTFGSGTRLTVV.

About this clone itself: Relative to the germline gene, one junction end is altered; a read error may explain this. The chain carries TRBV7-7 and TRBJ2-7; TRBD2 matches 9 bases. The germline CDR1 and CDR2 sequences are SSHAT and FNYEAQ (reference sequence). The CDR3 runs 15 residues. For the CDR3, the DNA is TGTGCTAGCAGCTTAGGAGCGGGAGGATACTACGAGCAGTACTTC. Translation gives CASSLGAGGYYEQYF.

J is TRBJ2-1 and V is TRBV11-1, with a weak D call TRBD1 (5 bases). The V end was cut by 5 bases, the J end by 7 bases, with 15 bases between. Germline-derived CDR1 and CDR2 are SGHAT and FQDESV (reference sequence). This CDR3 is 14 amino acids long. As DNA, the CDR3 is TGTGCCAGCAGCCCAAAGGGGCTATTGAATGAGCAGTTCTTC. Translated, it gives CASSPKGLLNEQFF.

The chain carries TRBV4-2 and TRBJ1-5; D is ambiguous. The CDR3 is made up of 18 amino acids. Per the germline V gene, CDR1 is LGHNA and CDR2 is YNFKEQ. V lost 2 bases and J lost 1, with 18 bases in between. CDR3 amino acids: CASSQYGRGEGSNQPQHF. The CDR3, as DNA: TGTGCCAGCAGCCAATATGGTCGTGGTGAGGGAAGCAATCAGCCCCAGCATTTT.

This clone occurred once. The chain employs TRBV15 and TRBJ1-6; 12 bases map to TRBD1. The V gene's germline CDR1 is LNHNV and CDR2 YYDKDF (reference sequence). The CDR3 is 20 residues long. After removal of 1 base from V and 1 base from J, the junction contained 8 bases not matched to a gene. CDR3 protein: CATSRVPGQGAGSYNSPLHF. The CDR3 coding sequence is TGTGCCACCAGCAGAGTGCCGGGACAGGGGGCGGGATCCTATAATTCACCCCTCCACTTT.

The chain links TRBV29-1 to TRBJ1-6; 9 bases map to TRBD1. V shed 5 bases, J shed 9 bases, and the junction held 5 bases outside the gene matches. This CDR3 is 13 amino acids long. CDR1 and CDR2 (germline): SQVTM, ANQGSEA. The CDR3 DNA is TGCAGCGTTCTACAGGGGGCGGCTTCACCCCTCCACTTT. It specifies CSVLQGAASPLHF.

For the CDR3, the DNA is TGTGCCAGCAGCTTAGCGCGCAGAGTAGCGGGCTGGGGGTACAATGAGCAGTTCTTC. It encodes CASSLARRVAGWGYNEQFF. This chain uses TRBV7-9 with TRBJ2-1; 7 bases fit TRBD2. The CDR3 spans 19 residues. J gave up 4 bases and V 0 bases, and 15 bases lay outside the gene matches. Germline lookup yields CDR1 SEHNR and CDR2 FQNEAQ (reference sequence).

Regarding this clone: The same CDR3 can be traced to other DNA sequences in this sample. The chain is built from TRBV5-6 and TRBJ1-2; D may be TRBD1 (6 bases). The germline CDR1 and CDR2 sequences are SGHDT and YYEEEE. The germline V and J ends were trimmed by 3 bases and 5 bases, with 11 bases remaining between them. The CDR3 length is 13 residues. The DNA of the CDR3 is TGTGCCAGCAGCTCGGACAGTCGTTATGGCTACACCTTC. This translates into CASSSDSRYGYTF.

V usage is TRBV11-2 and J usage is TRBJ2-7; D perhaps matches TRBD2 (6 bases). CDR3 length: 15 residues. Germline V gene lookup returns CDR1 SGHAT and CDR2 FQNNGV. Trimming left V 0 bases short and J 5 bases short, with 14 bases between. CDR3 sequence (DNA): TGTGCCAGCAGCTTAGATGGGAGTCGGGGGAACGAGCAGTACTTC. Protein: CASSLDGSRGNEQYF.

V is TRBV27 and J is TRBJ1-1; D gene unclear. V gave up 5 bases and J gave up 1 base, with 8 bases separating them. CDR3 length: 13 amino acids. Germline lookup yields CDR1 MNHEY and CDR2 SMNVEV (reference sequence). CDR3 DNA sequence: TGTGCCAGCAGTCACAGAGAGAACACTGAAGCTTTCTTT. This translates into CASSHRENTEAFF.

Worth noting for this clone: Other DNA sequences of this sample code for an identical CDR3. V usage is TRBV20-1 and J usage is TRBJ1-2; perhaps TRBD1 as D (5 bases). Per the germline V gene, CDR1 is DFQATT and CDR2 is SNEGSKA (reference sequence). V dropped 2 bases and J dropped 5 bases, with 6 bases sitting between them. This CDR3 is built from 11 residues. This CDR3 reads CSARRGYGYTF. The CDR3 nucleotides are TGCAGTGCTAGACGGGGGTATGGCTACACCTTC.

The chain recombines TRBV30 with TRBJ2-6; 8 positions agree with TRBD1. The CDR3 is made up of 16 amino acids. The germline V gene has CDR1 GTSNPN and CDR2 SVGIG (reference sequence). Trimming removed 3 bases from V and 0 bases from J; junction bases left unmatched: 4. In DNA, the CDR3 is TGTGCCTGGAGAGGGGGACAGGTCTCTGGGGCCAACGTCCTGACTTTC. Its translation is CAWRGGQVSGANVLTF.

The CDR3 nucleotides read TGTGCCTGGACGTCAACTAATGAAAAACTGTTTTTT. Translated, it gives CAWTSTNEKLFF. The chain joins TRBV30 to TRBJ1-4; D call uncertain. The CDR3 has 12 amino acids. Trimming removed 4 bases from V and 0 bases from J, with 3 bases in between. Germline lookup yields CDR1 GTSNPN and CDR2 SVGIG (reference sequence).

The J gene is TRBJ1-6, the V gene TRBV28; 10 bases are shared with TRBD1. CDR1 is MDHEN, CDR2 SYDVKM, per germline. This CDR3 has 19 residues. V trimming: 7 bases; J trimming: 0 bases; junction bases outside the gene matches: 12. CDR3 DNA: TGTGCCAGCACAAACCCCGGGACAGGGGCCGCCTCCTATAATTCACCCCTCCACTTT. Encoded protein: CASTNPGTGAASYNSPLHF.

The CDR3 protein is CASSAQTGVGSNTQYF. The CDR3 DNA is TGTGCCAGCTCTGCCCAAACAGGGGTAGGGTCAAATACGCAGTATTTT. The rearrangement uses TRBV7-9 and TRBJ2-3, with 7 bases fitting TRBD1. The CDR3 totals 16 residues. Germline CDR1 SEHNR, CDR2 FQNEAQ (reference sequence). The V gene end was trimmed by 8 bases and the J gene end by 7 bases; junction bases not matched to a gene: 18.

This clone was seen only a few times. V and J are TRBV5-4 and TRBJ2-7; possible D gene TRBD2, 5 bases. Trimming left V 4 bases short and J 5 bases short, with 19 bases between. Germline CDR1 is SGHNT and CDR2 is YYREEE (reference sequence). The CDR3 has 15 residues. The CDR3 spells CASSLDLTSFHEQYF. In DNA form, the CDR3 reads TGTGCCAGCAGCCTGGACCTTACTAGTTTCCACGAGCAGTACTTC.

The CDR3 loop reads CASSIWTGEGNTEAFF. The CDR3 nucleotides are TGTGCCAGTAGTATTTGGACAGGTGAAGGGAACACTGAAGCTTTCTTT. The genes are TRBV19 and TRBJ1-1, with 7 bases matching TRBD1. Losses at the gene ends were 3 bases for V and 1 base for J; bases not matched to a gene: 8. This CDR3 spans 16 amino acids. Germline V CDR1 and CDR2: LNHDA, SQIVND (reference sequence).

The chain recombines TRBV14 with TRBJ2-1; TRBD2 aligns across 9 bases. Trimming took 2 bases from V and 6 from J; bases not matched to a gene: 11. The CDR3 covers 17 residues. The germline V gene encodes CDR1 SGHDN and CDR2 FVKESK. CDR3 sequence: CASSQRKTSGGPNEQFF. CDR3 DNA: TGTGCCAGCAGCCAAAGAAAGACTAGCGGCGGGCCCAATGAGCAGTTCTTC.

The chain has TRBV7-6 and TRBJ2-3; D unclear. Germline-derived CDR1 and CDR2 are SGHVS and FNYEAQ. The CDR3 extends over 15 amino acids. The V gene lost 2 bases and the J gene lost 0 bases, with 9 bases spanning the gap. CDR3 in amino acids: CASSLNILSTDTQYF. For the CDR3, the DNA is TGTGCCAGCAGCTTAAATATCCTTAGCACAGATACGCAGTATTTT.